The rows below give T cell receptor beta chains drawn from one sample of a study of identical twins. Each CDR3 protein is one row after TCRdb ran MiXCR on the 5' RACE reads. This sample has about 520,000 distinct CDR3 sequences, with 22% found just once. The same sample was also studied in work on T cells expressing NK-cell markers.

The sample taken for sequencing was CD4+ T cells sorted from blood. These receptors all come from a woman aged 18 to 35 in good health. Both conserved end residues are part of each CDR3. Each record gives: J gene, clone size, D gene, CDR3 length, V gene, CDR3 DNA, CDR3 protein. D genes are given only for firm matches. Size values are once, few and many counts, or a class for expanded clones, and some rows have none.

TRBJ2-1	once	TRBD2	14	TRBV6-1	TGTGCCAGCAGAGATAGCGGGGGCAACAATGAGCAGTTCTTC	CASRDSGGNNEQFF
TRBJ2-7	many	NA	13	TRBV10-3	TGTGCCATCAGTGGGACAGACTCCTACGAGCAGTACTTC	CAISGTDSYEQYF
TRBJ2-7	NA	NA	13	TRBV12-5	TGTGCTAGTTCGAAGCCTTCCACCTACGAGCAGTACTTC	CASSKPSTYEQYF
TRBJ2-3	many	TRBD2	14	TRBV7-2	TGTGCCAGCAGCTTTCTAGCGGGAGAGGGTACGCAGTATTTT	CASSFLAGEGTQYF
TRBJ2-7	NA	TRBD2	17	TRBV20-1	TGCAGTGCTGCCCAACGGACTAGCGGGAGAGGGACCTACGAGCAGTACTTC	CSAAQRTSGRGTYEQYF
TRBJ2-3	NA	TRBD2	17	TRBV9	TGTGCCAGCAGCTATCACCCCGGGGGAGGGAGCACAGATACGCAGTATTTT	CASSYHPGGGSTDTQYF
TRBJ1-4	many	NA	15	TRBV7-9	TGTGCCAGCAGCTTAGCATTTGGGACGGATGAAAAACTGTTTTTT	CASSLAFGTDEKLFF
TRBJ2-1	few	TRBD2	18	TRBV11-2	TGTGCCAGCAGCTTACTAGCGGGGCCTCCTTATAGGACCGATGAGCAGTTCTTC	CASSLLAGPPYRTDEQFF
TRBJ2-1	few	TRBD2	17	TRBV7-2	TGTGCCAGCAGCCTGGGACTAGCGGGAGGGCCAAGGAATGAGCAGTTCTTC	CASSLGLAGGPRNEQFF
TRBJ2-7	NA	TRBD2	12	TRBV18	TGTGCCAGCTCATCCGGGGGGACTGAGCAGTACTTC	CASSSGGTEQYF
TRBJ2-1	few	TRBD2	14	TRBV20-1	TGCAGTGCTGGCGGGGGGCAAACCTACAATGAGCAGTTCTTC	CSAGGGQTYNEQFF
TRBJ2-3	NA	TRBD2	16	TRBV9	TGTGCCAGCAGCGTCAGGACTAGCGGGAGCCCAGATACGCAGTATTTT	CASSVRTSGSPDTQYF
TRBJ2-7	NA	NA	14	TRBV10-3	TGTGCCAGCGGAGTCCAGGGGGGGAACTACGAGCAGTACTTC	CASGVQGGNYEQYF
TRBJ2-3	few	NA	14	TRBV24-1	TGTGCCACCAGTGACCCGGCGGGCACAGATACGCAGTATTTT	CATSDPAGTDTQYF
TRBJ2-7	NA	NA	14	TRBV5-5	TGTGCCAGCAGCGAGTACAGGAATACCTACGAGCAGTACTTC	CASSEYRNTYEQYF
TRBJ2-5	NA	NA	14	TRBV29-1	TGCAGCGTTGAGGGGTGGGGGGGCCGAGAGACCCAGTACTTC	CSVEGWGGRETQYF
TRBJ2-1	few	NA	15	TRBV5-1	TGCGCCAGCAGCCAGGGGGGCAACTACTACAATGAGCAGTTCTTC	CASSQGGNYYNEQFF
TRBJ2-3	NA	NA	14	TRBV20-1	TGCAGTGCTAGGCCTGGGATTGGATCAGATACGCAGTATTTT	CSARPGIGSDTQYF
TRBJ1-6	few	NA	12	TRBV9	TGTGCCAGCAGCGTAGGCGAGGGGGCCCTCCACTTT	CASSVGEGALHF
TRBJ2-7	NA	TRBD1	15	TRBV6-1	TGTGCCAGCAGTGAACCCGGGACAGGGGCTTTTGAGCAGTACTTC	CASSEPGTGAFEQYF
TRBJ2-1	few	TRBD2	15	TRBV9	TGTGCCAGCAGCGTGGGGGGGACTAGAATAAATGAGCAGTTCTTC	CASSVGGTRINEQFF
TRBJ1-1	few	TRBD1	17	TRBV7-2	TGTGCCAGCAGCTTATCTATGGGGACAGTGAGGAACACTGAAGCTTTCTTT	CASSLSMGTVRNTEAFF
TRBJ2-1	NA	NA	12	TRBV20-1	TGCAGTGCTAGAGACCGGAACAATGAGCAGTTCTTC	CSARDRNNEQFF
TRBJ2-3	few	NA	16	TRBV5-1	TGCGCCAGCAGCCGAGCCCGTGACTTCGGCACAGATACGCAGTATTTT	CASSRARDFGTDTQYF
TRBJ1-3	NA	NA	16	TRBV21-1	NA	CASSKSGVGSGNTIYF
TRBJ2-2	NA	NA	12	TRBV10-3	TGTGCCATCGGTGGGAACCCCGGGGAGCTGTTTTTT	CAIGGNPGELFF
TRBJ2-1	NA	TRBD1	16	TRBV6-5	TGTGCCAGCAGTTACTCACCGGGACAGGGTGACCATGAGCAGTTCTTC	CASSYSPGQGDHEQFF
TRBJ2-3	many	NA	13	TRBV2	TGTGCCAGCAGTGACTTGCGCGCAGATACGCAGTATTTT	CASSDLRADTQYF
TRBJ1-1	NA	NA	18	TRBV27	TGTGCCAGCAGTTTTCAGAGAACACTGTCCGGACTAAACACTGAAGCTTTCTTT	CASSFQRTLSGLNTEAFF
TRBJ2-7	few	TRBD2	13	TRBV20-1	TGCAGTGCTCCACCGGGACTAGCGGGGGAGCAGTACTTC	CSAPPGLAGEQYF
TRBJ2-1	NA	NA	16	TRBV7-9	TGTGCCAGCAGCTTAGCTGTAGGCCGTTATGAGAATGAGCAGTTCTTC	CASSLAVGRYENEQFF
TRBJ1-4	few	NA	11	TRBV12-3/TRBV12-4	TGTGCCAGCAGTTTAAGGGGTAACCTGTTTTTT	CASSLRGNLFF
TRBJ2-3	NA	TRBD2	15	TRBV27	TGTGCCAGTCGGAGACAGCGGGGGTGGACAGATACGCAGTATTTT	CASRRQRGWTDTQYF
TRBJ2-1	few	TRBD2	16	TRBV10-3	TGTGCCATCAGTGGCTTGACTAGCGGCCGGTACAATGAGCAGTTCTTC	CAISGLTSGRYNEQFF
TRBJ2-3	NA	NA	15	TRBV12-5	TGTGCTAGTGGTTTCGGGGACGGGCGCACAGATACGCAGTATTTT	CASGFGDGRTDTQYF
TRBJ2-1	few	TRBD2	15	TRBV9	TGTGCCAGCAGCCCGCGGACTAGCCACTACAATGAGCAGTTCTTC	CASSPRTSHYNEQFF
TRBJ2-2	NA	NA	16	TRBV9	TGTGCCAGCAGGGGCCAGTCGGGGGCCCACACCGGGGAGCTGTTTTTT	CASRGQSGAHTGELFF
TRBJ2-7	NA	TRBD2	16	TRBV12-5	TGTGCTAGTGGTTTGGTAGGAGTGCGGGAGGCCTACGAGCAGTACTTC	CASGLVGVREAYEQYF
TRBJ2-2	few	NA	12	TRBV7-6	TGTGCCAGCAGTCAGGTGGCCGGGGAGCTGTTTTTT	CASSQVAGELFF
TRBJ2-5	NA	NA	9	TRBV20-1	TGCAGTGCAGGGTGGCCCCAGTACTTC	CSAGWPQYF
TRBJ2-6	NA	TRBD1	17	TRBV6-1	TGTGCCAGCAAGGCGACAGGGCCAACGGGAGGGGCCAACGTCCTGACTTTC	CASKATGPTGGANVLTF
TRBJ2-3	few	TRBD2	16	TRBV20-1	TGCAGTGCAACCGGGACTAGCGGGCTGAGCACAGATACGCAGTATTTT	CSATGTSGLSTDTQYF
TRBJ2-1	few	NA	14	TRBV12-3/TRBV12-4	TGTGCCAGCATTCTCTTTCCCAGGGTCCGGGAGCAGTTCTTC	CASILFPRVREQFF
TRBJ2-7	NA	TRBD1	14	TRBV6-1	TGTGCCAGCAGGAAGTCGGGACAGCTGTACGAGCAGTACTTC	CASRKSGQLYEQYF
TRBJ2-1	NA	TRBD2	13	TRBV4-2	TGTGCCAGCAGCCAGGCCGGGGGGACCCCTCAGTTCTTC	CASSQAGGTPQFF
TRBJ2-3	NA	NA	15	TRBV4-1	TGCGCCAGCAGCCTCAGGACAGACAGCACAGATACGCAGTATTTT	CASSLRTDSTDTQYF
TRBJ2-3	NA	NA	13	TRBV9	TGTGCCAGCAGCGTATCCCGGGAAGATACGCAGTATTTT	CASSVSREDTQYF
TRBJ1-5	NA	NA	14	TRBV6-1	TGTGCCAGCAGGCAACACGGTAGCAATCAGCCCCAGCATTTT	CASRQHGSNQPQHF
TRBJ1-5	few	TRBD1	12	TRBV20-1	TGCAGTGCTACCCAGGGGGGTCAGCCCCAGCATTTT	CSATQGGQPQHF
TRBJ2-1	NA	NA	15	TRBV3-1	TGTGCCAGCAGCCAGTGGGATAGCTTGGATAATGAGCAGTTCTTC	CASSQWDSLDNEQFF
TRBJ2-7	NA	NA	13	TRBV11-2	TGTGCCAGCAGCTTAGATATGAGGGTCGAGCAGTACTTC	CASSLDMRVEQYF
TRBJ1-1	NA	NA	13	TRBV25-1	TGTGCCAGCAGTGATTTAAGGGGTACTGAAGCTTTCTTT	CASSDLRGTEAFF
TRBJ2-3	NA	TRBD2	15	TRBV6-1	TGTGCCAGCAGCCCCCGGGGGGGGAGGGCAGATACGCAGTATTTT	CASSPRGGRADTQYF
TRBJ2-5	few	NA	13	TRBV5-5	TGTGCCAGCAGCTTGTTAGGTCTGAAGACCCAGTACTTC	CASSLLGLKTQYF
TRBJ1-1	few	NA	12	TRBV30	TGTGCCTGGAGTGTGTCGGAGCATGAAGCTTTCTTT	CAWSVSEHEAFF
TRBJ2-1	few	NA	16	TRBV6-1	TGTGCCAGCAGTCCTCAGCGGCTCAGCTCCTACAATGAGCAGTTCTTC	CASSPQRLSSYNEQFF
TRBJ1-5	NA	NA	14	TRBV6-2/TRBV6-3	TGTGCCAGCAGTTACGGGGGCGGTGGTAGGCCCCAGCATTTT	CASSYGGGGRPQHF
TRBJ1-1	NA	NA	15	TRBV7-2	TGTGCCAGCAGCTTATATGACCCCAGGAACACTGAAGCTTTCTTT	CASSLYDPRNTEAFF
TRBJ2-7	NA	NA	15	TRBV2	TGTGCCAGCAGTGAAAGGGGGACGACATCCTACGAGCAGTACTTC	CASSERGTTSYEQYF
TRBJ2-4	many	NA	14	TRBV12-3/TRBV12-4	TGTGCCAGCACCGCGGGACAAGCCAAAAACATTCAGTACTTC	CASTAGQAKNIQYF